These 2 T cell receptor beta chains came from one sample sequenced in a study of blood T cells in healthy people across ages. It was with a sample-barcoded 5' primer and a J-beta primer mix that a second PCR of roughly 6 to 12 cycles was run. A single record per CDR3 protein comes from TCRdb applying MiXCR to the 5' RACE reads. The sample yields more than 1.4 million distinct CDR3 sequences, approximately 42% seen once. Input material: blood. The receptors shown here come from a woman between 18 and 29 years old in good health.

The chain combines TRBV7-2 with TRBJ2-5, with D possibly TRBD2 on 6 matching bases. The length of the CDR3 is 15 residues. Deletions cut 1 base from V and 5 bases from J, with 14 bases between. The germline V gene has CDR1 SGHTA and CDR2 FQGNSA. The CDR3 region is CASSLETGVWETQYF. The CDR3, as DNA: TGTGCCAGCAGCTTAGAAACGGGAGTATGGGAGACCCAGTACTTC.

In its sample, this clonotype was seen a few times. The genes are TRBV7-9 and TRBJ2-5, with D uncertain. The CDR3 consists of 14 residues. Trimming left V 5 bases short and J 0 bases short, with 10 bases between. CDR1 and CDR2 (germline): SEHNR, FQNEAQ (reference sequence). The CDR3 region has the DNA TGTGCCAGCAGCCTACGAATGGACCAAGAGACCCAGTACTTC. This sequence encodes CASSLRMDQETQYF.